This T cell receptor (beta chain) was identified during a study of blood T cell repertoires in COVID-19. About the study: Collection of acute and convalescent COVID-19 samples took place in the United States, Italy and Spain. T cells, B-cell-depleted T cells, or PBMCs provided the cDNA or gDNA that served as material.

The authors' processing: It was from reference gene primer amplification that nucleated cell counts were estimated. Assay used: immunoSEQ multiplex PCR; TCRdb lists only in-frame clones, some missing. Clone size and V and J calls were adopted from that table, with D and trimming inferred from the DNA. This table holds approximately 100,000 clones, less than 90% found once. This clone is categorized as medium-sized (0.01 to 0.1%). Germline CDR1 and CDR2: SQVTM and ANQGSEA. Trimming stripped 6 bases from V and 5 bases from J, with 20 bases between. The CDR3 sequence is 14 residues long. The chain has TRBV29-1 and TRBJ2-7; perhaps TRBD1 as D (5 bases). This sequence was found in a human donor in a cohort sampled during active COVID-19. The specimen sequenced was peripheral blood. Here the CDR3 reads CSVATADSPNEQYF. In DNA form, the CDR3 reads TGCAGCGTCGCTACTGCCGACAGTCCCAACGAGCAGTACTTC.